Listed below are T cell receptor beta chains from one sample, sequenced in a study of beta chain features in type 1 diabetes. This table comes from immunoSEQ multiplex PCR, and its TCRdb copy is limited to in-frame clones, with some not included. The sample consists of 240,000 or so clones, 25% to 30% of them appearing once. Sequenced sample: central memory CD4+ T cells from blood. The source is a man aged 25-45 years in good health. CDR3s include the opening cysteine and the closing phenylalanine or tryptophan. D genes are given only for firm matches. Clone size appears in some rows only: once, few, many, or a class for an expanded clone.

few | TRBJ2-6 | TRBV5-4 | . | CASSLEGTGANVLTF | TGTGCCAGCAGCTTGGAAGGGACTGGGGCCAACGTCCTGACTTTC
. | TRBJ1-1 | TRBV7-9 | . | CASGRETEAFF | TGTGCCAGCGGCAGGGAGACTGAAGCTTTCTTT
. | TRBJ1-6 | TRBV6-5 | TRBD1 | CASRDRVGSPLHF | TGTGCCAGCAGAGACAGGGTAGGCTCACCCCTCCACTTT
few | TRBJ2-1 | TRBV28 | . | CASTLGPQSVNEQFF | TGTGCCAGCACCTTGGGGCCTCAATCCGTCAATGAGCAGTTCTTC
. | TRBJ2-2 | TRBV4-3 | . | CASSQGPTGSGELFF | TGCGCCAGCAGCCAAGGGCCAACGGGCTCCGGGGAGCTGTTTTTT
. | TRBJ2-1 | TRBV9 | . | CASSVEGGSYNEQFF | TGTGCCAGCAGCGTAGAGGGAGGTTCCTACAATGAGCAGTTCTTC
. | TRBJ2-5 | TRBV7-9 | . | CASSFAGPVETQYF | TGTGCCAGCAGCTTTGCGGGCCCCGTGGAGACCCAGTACTTC
. | TRBJ1-1 | TRBV11-2 | . | CASSLNPGTEAFF | TGTGCCAGCAGCTTAAATCCTGGGACTGAAGCTTTCTTT
few | TRBJ1-1 | TRBV2 | . | CASSVDTEAFF | TGTGCCAGCAGTGTGGATACTGAAGCTTTCTTT
. | TRBJ1-5 | TRBV30 | . | CACGDSNQPQHF | TGTGCCTGCGGAGATAGCAATCAGCCCCAGCATTTT
. | TRBJ1-2 | TRBV30 | . | CAWRKQGIFYGYTF | TGTGCCTGGAGGAAACAGGGAATCTTCTATGGCTACACCTTC
. | TRBJ2-3 | TRBV11-2 | . | CASSLVGDTQYF | TGTGCCAGCAGCTTAGTTGGGGATACGCAGTATTTT
. | TRBJ2-1 | TRBV5-1 | . | CASSLPSGANEQFF | TGCGCCAGCAGCTTACCGAGTGGGGCCAATGAGCAGTTCTTC
. | TRBJ2-5 | TRBV29-1 | TRBD2 | CSVRLAAETQYF | TGCAGCGTCCGACTAGCGGCGGAGACCCAGTACTTC
. | TRBJ2-5 | TRBV7-2 | TRBD1 | CASSFGPGQGETQYF | TGTGCCAGCAGCTTTGGACCGGGACAGGGGGAGACCCAGTACTTC
. | TRBJ2-3 | TRBV18 | TRBD2 | CASSPRGGTDTQYF | TGTGCCAGCTCACCGCGGGGGGGCACAGATACGCAGTATTTT
few | TRBJ2-2 | TRBV5-4 | TRBD1 | CASSLAGQGAIGELFF | TGTGCCAGCAGCTTGGCCGGTCAGGGGGCGATCGGGGAGCTGTTTTTT
few | TRBJ1-2 | TRBV7-2 | . | CASSLGPSSGYTF | TGTGCCAGCAGCTTAGGTCCAAGCTCAGGCTACACCTTC
. | TRBJ2-5 | TRBV28 | TRBD2 | CASSLAGGHETQYF | TGTGCCAGCAGTTTAGCGGGAGGGCATGAGACCCAGTACTTC
many | TRBJ2-5 | TRBV18 | . | CASSGGSQETQYF | TGTGCCAGCTCTGGTGGGAGCCAAGAGACCCAGTACTTC
few | TRBJ2-7 | TRBV6-5 | . | CASRRRATSYEQYF | TGTGCCAGCCGCCGCCGGGCCACGTCCTACGAGCAGTACTTC
. | TRBJ2-7 | TRBV30 | . | CAWSAGALTYEQYF | TGTGCCTGGAGCGCGGGGGCCTTAACCTACGAGCAGTACTTC
. | TRBJ2-7 | TRBV30 | TRBD1 | CAWSGQGVGNEQYF | TGTGCCTGGAGCGGACAGGGGGTGGGCAACGAGCAGTACTTC
. | TRBJ1-5 | TRBV30 | . | CAWSHKSNQPQHF | TGTGCCTGGAGCCACAAAAGCAATCAGCCCCAGCATTTT
few | TRBJ1-1 | TRBV7-9 | TRBD1 | CASSAQDRGGTEAFF | TGTGCCAGCAGCGCCCAGGACAGGGGAGGCACTGAAGCTTTCTTT
. | TRBJ1-1 | TRBV30 | . | CAWKLPQGTEAFF | TGTGCCTGGAAACTACCCCAGGGCACTGAAGCTTTCTTT
. | TRBJ2-7 | TRBV9 | . | CASSPPSSYEQYF | TGTGCCAGCAGCCCTCCTAGCTCCTACGAGCAGTACTTC
. | TRBJ2-3 | TRBV4-2 | . | CASSQPSTDTQYF | TGTGCCAGCAGCCAACCTAGCACAGATACGCAGTATTTT
. | TRBJ1-1 | TRBV19 | . | CASEQNTEAFF | TGTGCCTCCGAACAGAACACTGAAGCTTTCTTT
. | TRBJ2-7 | TRBV6-5 | TRBD2 | CASRSTSGRPQQYF | TGTGCCAGCAGATCCACTAGCGGGAGGCCCCAGCAGTACTTC
few | TRBJ2-3 | TRBV2 | TRBD1 | CASSFTGGRGTDTQYF | TGTGCCAGCAGCTTCACAGGGGGTCGCGGCACAGATACGCAGTATTTT
. | TRBJ1-6 | TRBV9 | . | CASSTGPINSPLHF | TGTGCCAGCAGCACAGGACCCATTAATTCACCCCTCCACTTT
few | TRBJ2-7 | TRBV6-5 | . | CASSRGTGSYEQYF | TGTGCCAGCAGTCGCGGGACCGGCTCCTACGAGCAGTACTTC
. | TRBJ2-2 | TRBV14 | . | CASSQSHGELFF | TGTGCCAGCAGCCAGAGTCACGGGGAGCTGTTTTTT
few | TRBJ2-1 | TRBV15 | TRBD2 | CATSRGRPSGSGGSYNEQFF | TGTGCCACCAGCAGAGGTAGGCCTAGCGGGAGCGGGGGCTCCTACAATGAGCAGTTCTTC